This is a list of T cell receptor beta chains from one sample in a study of metastatic and nonmetastatic thyroid tumors. Using MiXCR, TCRdb reanalyzed the PCR reads. The sample carries approximately 84,000 clones, about 15% recorded once. The source material was blood. Source of these receptors: a female donor with papillary thyroid cancer or a benign thyroid nodule (not recorded which). Some clones in this sample may be carry-over from other donors' samples. Both conserved end residues are part of each CDR3. The D gene is left open where the match is weak. The size entry is marked missing in some rows and otherwise reads once, few, many or a size class.

v_gene	j_gene	d_gene	abundance	CDR3aa	CDR3nt
TRBV24-1	TRBJ2-2	TRBD2	many	CATSDQKRGSTGELFF	TGTGCCACCAGTGACCAAAAGCGGGGGAGCACCGGGGAGCTGTTTTTT
TRBV19	TRBJ2-2	TRBD1	many	CASSFARATGGLTTGELFF	TGTGCCAGTAGCTTTGCCCGGGCGACAGGGGGCCTTACCACCGGGGAGCTGTTTTTT
TRBV11-1	TRBJ1-1	TRBD1	many	CASSGDRGEAFF	TGTGCCAGCAGCGGGGACAGGGGAGAAGCTTTCTTT
TRBV28	TRBJ1-1	TRBD1	few	CASSVTGRNTEAFF	TGTGCCAGCAGTGTGACAGGGAGAAACACTGAAGCTTTCTTT
TRBV6-2/TRBV6-3	TRBJ1-5	-	-	CASSEVHPQHF	TGTGCCAGCAGTGAGGTCCATCCCCAGCATTTT
TRBV6-2/TRBV6-3	TRBJ2-1	-	few	CASTQSGIVYFDEQFF	TGTGCCAGCACCCAAAGCGGAATAGTATACTTCGATGAGCAGTTCTTC
TRBV27	TRBJ1-1	TRBD1	many	CASSPYRGAMNTEAFF	TGTGCCAGCAGTCCCTACAGGGGGGCGATGAACACTGAAGCTTTCTTT
TRBV6-2/TRBV6-3	TRBJ2-7	TRBD1	many	CASSYDRGKYEQYF	TGTGCCAGCAGTTACGACAGGGGAAAATACGAGCAGTACTTC
TRBV7-8	TRBJ1-6	-	many	CASSLEGPLSPLHF	TGTGCCAGCAGCTTAGAAGGGCCTCTCTCACCCCTCCACTTT
TRBV18	TRBJ2-7	-	many	CASSPRPGPLSYEQYF	TGTGCCAGCTCACCACGTCCAGGGCCCCTCTCCTACGAGCAGTACTTC
TRBV7-8	TRBJ2-5	-	few	CASSLEARSAQRETQYF	TGTGCCAGCAGCTTAGAAGCGAGGTCTGCCCAAAGGGAGACCCAGTACTTC
TRBV27	TRBJ1-6	-	-	CASSRLTGGLWYNSPLHF	TGTGCCAGCAGCCGCTTAACAGGTGGGTTGTGGTATAATTCACCCCTCCACTTT
TRBV19	TRBJ1-2	-	many	CASSMVGGHYGYTF	TGTGCCAGTAGTATGGTCGGCGGGCACTATGGCTACACCTTC
TRBV6-1	TRBJ1-1	-	many	CASSQGIQMEAFF	TGTGCCAGCAGTCAAGGAATACAGATGGAAGCTTTCTTT
TRBV10-1	TRBJ1-1	-	few	CASSDQAGGNEAFF	TGCGCCAGCAGTGACCAGGCTGGGGGCAATGAAGCTTTCTTT
TRBV28	TRBJ1-2	-	many	CASSLEAQGGGYTF	TGTGCCAGCAGTTTGGAAGCCCAGGGTGGTGGCTACACCTTC
TRBV20-1	TRBJ2-7	TRBD1	many	CSAEDRGDSYEQYF	TGCAGTGCCGAAGACAGGGGCGATTCCTACGAGCAGTACTTC
TRBV5-8	TRBJ1-2	-	-	CAGSFVEIRGRGGYTF	TGTGCCGGCAGCTTTGTTGAGATAAGGGGTCGCGGTGGCTACACCTTC
TRBV20-1	TRBJ2-7	TRBD2	many	CSARGTSATYEQYF	TGCAGTGCTAGGGGGACTAGCGCGACCTACGAGCAGTACTTC
TRBV24-1	TRBJ2-1	-	-	CATSDLGLQGVLMGEQFF	TGTGCCACCAGTGATTTAGGGCTCCAGGGCGTGTTAATGGGTGAGCAGTTCTTC
TRBV27	TRBJ1-2	-	-	CASSLSGANYSYTF	TGTGCCAGCAGTTTAAGTGGAGCTAACTATAGCTACACCTTC
TRBV6-4	TRBJ1-2	-	-	CASSDESGVGYTF	TGTGCCAGCAGTGACGAGTCAGGGGTTGGCTACACCTTC
TRBV20-1	TRBJ1-6	-	many	CSARKGSYNSPLHF	TGCAGTGCTAGAAAGGGATCCTATAATTCACCCCTCCACTTT
TRBV6-2/TRBV6-3	TRBJ2-7	-	many	CASSYPWEQYF	TGTGCCAGCAGTTACCCTTGGGAGCAGTACTTC
TRBV2	TRBJ1-2	TRBD1	many	CASSEAGQGNNYGYTF	TGTGCCAGCAGTGAAGCAGGACAGGGGAATAACTATGGCTACACCTTC
TRBV10-3	TRBJ1-2	TRBD1	many	CAISGTGGAGYTF	TGTGCCATCAGTGGGACAGGGGGCGCTGGCTACACCTTC
TRBV9	TRBJ2-6	-	-	CASSVPHSNSGAKVLTF	TGTGCCAGCAGCGTACCCCATTCCAATTCTGGGGCCAAAGTCCTGACTTTC